One sample yielded the 5 T cell receptor beta chains listed below, sequenced in a study of blood T cell repertoires in COVID-19. The protocol was immunoSEQ multiplex PCR, while the TCRdb copy is restricted to in-frame clones and leaves out a portion. The table shows tens of thousands of clones, with 85% to 90% occurring only once. Sequencing was done on a sample of peripheral blood. Receptor source: a man aged 80 or over with acute or convalescent COVID-19.

This chain links TRBV18 with TRBJ2-3; 7 positions match TRBD2. The CDR3 is 15 amino acids. With V trimmed by 4 bases and J by 6 bases, 10 bases remained unmatched. Germline V lookup: CDR1 KGHSH, CDR2 LQKENI. CDR3 region: CASSRLASPLDTQYF. The CDR3 DNA reads as TGTGCCAGCTCACGACTAGCTTCCCCTCTCGATACGCAGTATTTT.

The genes are TRBV24-1 and TRBJ1-6; 9 nucleotides agree with TRBD1. Trimming took 9 bases from V and 1 from J; bases not matched to a gene: 6. Germline CDR1 KGHDR, CDR2 SFDVKD. The CDR3 length is 16 residues. CDR3 nucleotide sequence: TGTGCCACCGGCCGGGACAGGGTTTCCTATAATTCACCCCTCCACTTT. Translated: CATGRDRVSYNSPLHF.

As for this clone: Within the sample, other DNA sequences also encode this same CDR3. This sequence joins TRBV12-3 or TRBV12-4 and TRBJ1-1; a possible D gene is TRBD1 (5 bases). The CDR3 loop spans 13 amino acids. Trimming pared 3 bases from V and 1 base from J, leaving 6 bases between. CDR3 region: CASSLGGNTEAFF. For the CDR3, the DNA is TGTGCCAGCAGTTTGGGGGGGAACACTGAAGCTTTCTTT.

The chain recombines TRBV21-1 with TRBJ1-5. TRBV21-1 constitutes a pseudogene. The CDR3 has 13 amino acids. The CDR3 DNA reads as TGTGCCAGCAGCAAAGTCGCGTACCAGCCCCAGCATTTT. Encoded protein: CASSKVAYQPQHF.

V usage is TRBV28 and J usage is TRBJ1-2, with no clear D. This CDR3 region has 13 residues. The germline V and J ends were trimmed by 1 base and 4 bases, with 7 bases remaining between them. The germline V gene encodes CDR1 MDHEN and CDR2 SYDVKM. The CDR3 DNA is TGTGCCAGCAGTTTATACAGAGCCTATGGCTACACCTTC. Translated: CASSLYRAYGYTF.